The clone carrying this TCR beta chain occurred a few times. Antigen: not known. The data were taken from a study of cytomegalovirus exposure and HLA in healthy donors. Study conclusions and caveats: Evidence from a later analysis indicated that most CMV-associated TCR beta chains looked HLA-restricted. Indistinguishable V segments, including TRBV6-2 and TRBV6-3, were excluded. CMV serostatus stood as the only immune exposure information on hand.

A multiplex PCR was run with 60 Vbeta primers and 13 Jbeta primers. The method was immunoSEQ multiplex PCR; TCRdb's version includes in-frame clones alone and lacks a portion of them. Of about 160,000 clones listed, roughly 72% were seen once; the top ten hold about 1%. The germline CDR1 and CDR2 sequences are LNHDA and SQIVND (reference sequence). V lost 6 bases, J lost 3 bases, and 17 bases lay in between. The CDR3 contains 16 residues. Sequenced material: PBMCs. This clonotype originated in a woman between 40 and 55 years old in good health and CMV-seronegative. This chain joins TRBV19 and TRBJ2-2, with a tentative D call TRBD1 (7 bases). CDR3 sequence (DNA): TGTGCCAGTAGCTTCCAGGGGGGCGCTGACACCGGGGAGCTGTTTTTT. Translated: CASSFQGGADTGELFF.